The 22 T cell receptor beta chains reported below all come from one sample, sequenced in a study of blood T cell repertoires in COVID-19. Only in-frame clones appear in the TCRdb table, and some are missing; sequencing was by immunoSEQ multiplex PCR. The sample carries 200,000 to 250,000 clones, 70% to 90% recorded once. Sequencing input: PBMCs or T cells enriched from blood (not recorded which). The receptors shown here come from a man younger than 40 who had recovered from COVID-19.

CDR3 bases: TGTGCCAGCAGCTCGCCGGGACAGAGGGAGACCCAGTACTTC. This translates into CASSSPGQRETQYF. The V and J genes are TRBV7-2 and TRBJ2-5, with 7 bases that match TRBD1. The CDR3 spans 14 residues. V lost 4 bases, J lost 5 bases, and 7 bases stayed unmatched. Germline values: CDR1 SGHTA, CDR2 FQGNSA. The full variable domain, completed using reference TRBV7-2 and TRBJ2-5, is GAGVSQSPSNKVTEKGKDVELRCDPISGHTALYWYRQSLGQGLEFLIYFQGNSAPDKSGLPSDRFSAERTGGSVSTLTIQRTQQEDSAVYLCASSSPGQRETQYFGPGTRLLVL.

The chain has TRBV15 and TRBJ1-2; D is possibly TRBD1 (5 bases). CDR3 length equals 16 residues. V was cut by 0 bases and J by 4 bases, with 15 bases left in between. Germline-derived CDR1 and CDR2 are LNHNV and YYDKDF (reference sequence). CDR3 residues: CATSRDGAGGSYGYTF. For the CDR3, the DNA is TGTGCCACCAGCAGAGATGGGGCCGGGGGAAGCTATGGCTACACCTTC.

CDR3 sequence reads: CASSPGPLGHTIYF. For the CDR3, the DNA is TGTGCCAGCAGCCCCGGTCCGCTTGGTCACACCATATATTTT. J is TRBJ1-3 and V is TRBV9; the D is unclear. V gave up 4 bases and J gave up 8 bases, with 16 bases separating them. Germline CDR1 and CDR2: SGDLS and YYNGEE. CDR3 size: 14 residues. The full variable domain, completed using reference TRBV9 and TRBJ1-3, is DSGVTQTPKHLITATGQRVTLRCSPRSGDLSVYWYQQSLDQGLQFLIQYYNGEERAKGNILERFSAQQFPDLHSELNLSSLELGDSALYFCASSPGPLGHTIYFGEGSWLTVV.

The CDR3 region has the DNA TGCGCCAGCACCAACTCCCTGTCACCCCTCCACTTT. Protein: CASTNSLSPLHF. This chain uses TRBV10-1 with TRBJ1-6; unclear D gene. Germline CDR1 is WNHNN and CDR2 is SYGVQD (reference sequence). V lost 7 bases and J 10 bases, leaving 11 bases between the germline ends. This CDR3 contains 12 residues.

This chain links TRBV5-6 with TRBJ1-2; 8 positions agree with TRBD1. J gave up 4 bases and V 5 bases, and 13 bases lay outside the gene matches. This CDR3 is 16 amino acids long. Germline-derived CDR1 and CDR2 are SGHDT and YYEEEE. The CDR3 protein is CASRDRARALSYGYTF. In DNA form, the CDR3 reads TGTGCCAGCAGGGACAGGGCCCGGGCATTGAGCTATGGCTACACCTTC.

The CDR3 sequence: CASSLRPGQGGGGYTF. The CDR3 DNA sequence: TGTGCCAGCAGCTTGAGACCGGGACAGGGAGGGGGAGGCTACACCTTC. The rearrangement uses TRBV7-2 and TRBJ1-2; 9 bases fit TRBD1. This CDR3 contains 16 residues. Trimming at V came to 3 bases and at J to 8 bases, leaving 13 bases not matched to a gene. CDR1 is SGHTA and CDR2 is FQGNSA in the germline V gene.

This chain connects TRBV7-2 to TRBJ1-1; TRBD1 aligns across 8 bases. The CDR3 consists of 13 residues. V gave up 6 bases and J gave up 3 bases; unmatched junction bases: 3. From germline, CDR1 is SGHTA and CDR2 FQGNSA. CDR3 in amino acids: CASRIQGDTEAFF. The DNA for the CDR3 is TGTGCCAGCAGAATACAGGGGGACACTGAAGCTTTCTTT.

The gene calls are TRBV19 and TRBJ2-5, with 7 bases matching TRBD2. CDR1 is LNHDA, CDR2 SQIVND, per germline (reference sequence). With 6 bases clipped from V and 5 bases from J, the junction kept 6 bases outside the gene matches. The CDR3 is made up of 13 amino acids. The CDR3 spells CASSVGTTETQYF. CDR3 coding DNA: TGTGCCAGTAGCGTTGGGACTACGGAGACCCAGTACTTC.

This rearrangement joins TRBV28 to TRBJ2-6; 12 nucleotides align to TRBD1. The CDR3 length is 22 residues. Germline V gene lookup returns CDR1 MDHEN and CDR2 SYDVKM. V lost 5 bases to trimming and J lost 4 bases; unmatched junction nucleotides: 21. CDR3 residues: CASSPKRGLIGTGGPGANVLTF. Written as DNA, the CDR3 is TGTGCCAGCAGTCCGAAGCGGGGCTTGATCGGGACAGGGGGCCCCGGGGCCAACGTCCTGACTTTC.

The V call is TRBV16, the J call TRBJ2-7; 7 bases are a match to TRBD2. The CDR3 covers 13 residues. The germline V gene has CDR1 KGHSY and CDR2 FQNENV. Trimming cost V 4 bases and J 4 bases; bases outside gene matches: 4. The CDR3 DNA reads as TGTGCCAGCAGCCCGGGGGGTTGGTACGAGCAGTACTTC. Its protein product is CASSPGGWYEQYF.

The J gene is TRBJ2-5, the V gene TRBV3-1 (or the pseudogene TRBV3-2); D gene unclear. CDR3 size: 13 residues. Between the trimmed V and J ends, which lost 2 bases and 7 bases, there was a span of 11 bases. Per the germline V gene, CDR1 is LGHDT and CDR2 is YNNKEL (reference sequence). CDR3 loop: CASSQSDSGTQYF. Written as DNA, the CDR3 is TGTGCCAGCAGCCAAAGCGACTCGGGGACCCAGTACTTC.

V usage is TRBV28 and J usage is TRBJ1-4; 9 bases align to TRBD1. The CDR3 contains 16 residues. V gave up 4 bases and J gave up 8 bases; unmatched junction bases: 11. Germline loops: CDR1 MDHEN, CDR2 SYDVKM. CDR3 residues: CASSSVTQGAREKLFF. CDR3 DNA sequence: TGTGCCAGCAGTTCCGTCACACAGGGGGCGCGGGAAAAACTGTTTTTT.

This chain uses TRBV19 with TRBJ1-6, with D maybe TRBD1 (6 bases). V lost 4 bases and J 0 bases, leaving 13 bases between the germline ends. The length of the CDR3 is 17 residues. Germline values: CDR1 LNHDA, CDR2 SQIVND (reference sequence). The CDR3 spells CASSTDRRSSYNSPLHF. The DNA for the CDR3 is TGTGCCAGTAGTACCGACAGGAGGAGCTCCTATAATTCACCCCTCCACTTT.

The chain has TRBV5-6 and TRBJ1-6, with TRBD1 matching 10 bases. V was clipped by 4 bases and J by 6 bases; unmatched bases: 7. This CDR3 is 16 amino acids long. CDR1 is SGHDT, CDR2 YYEEEE, per germline. The CDR3 DNA sequence: TGTGCCAGCAGCCAAGGTGGACAGGGGGTTAATTCACCCCTCCACTTT. It yields the protein CASSQGGQGVNSPLHF.

The V call is TRBV7-6, the J call TRBJ2-3, with 8 bases that match TRBD2. The germline V gene has CDR1 SGHVS and CDR2 FNYEAQ. This CDR3 has 15 residues. V lost 4 bases to trimming and J lost 2 bases; unmatched junction nucleotides: 5. CDR3 coding DNA: TGTGCCAGCAGCTCCCGACTAGCGTACACAGATACGCAGTATTTT. Amino acids: CASSSRLAYTDTQYF.

This clone showed up just a few times. The chain is built from TRBV11-2 and TRBJ2-1; D possibly corresponds to TRBD2 (6 bases). V was trimmed by 1 base and J by 7 bases, leaving 11 bases between them. Per the germline V gene, CDR1 is SGHAT and CDR2 is FQNNGV. CDR3 length: 14 amino acids. The CDR3, as DNA: TGTGCCAGCAGCTTAGTACTAGCAGGGAATGAGCAGTTCTTC. Translation: CASSLVLAGNEQFF. The full variable domain, with the rest looked up from reference TRBV11-2 and TRBJ2-1, is EAGVAQSPRYKIIEKRQSVAFWCNPISGHATLYWYQQILGQGPKLLIQFQNNGVVDDSQLPKDRFSAERLKGVDSTLKIQPAKLEDSAVYLCASSLVLAGNEQFFGPGTRLTVL.

DNA for the CDR3: TGCGCCAGCAGCCACCCGCAGGGGATTCAGCATTTT. Residues: CASSHPQGIQHF. This chain joins TRBV4-1 and TRBJ1-5, with D possibly being TRBD1 (6 bases). CDR3 length: 12 residues. Germline loops: CDR1 MGHRA, CDR2 YSYEKL. Trimming removed 3 bases from V and 13 bases from J, with 13 bases in between.

The chain employs TRBV3-1 (or the pseudogene TRBV3-2) and TRBJ1-1; a possible D gene is TRBD1 (6 bases). Germline lookup yields CDR1 LGHDT and CDR2 YNNKEL (reference sequence). The CDR3 contains 16 residues. With 1 base removed from V and 0 bases from J, the gap between germline ends came to 12 bases. The CDR3 sequence is CASSQVEDSLNTEAFF. The CDR3 DNA sequence: TGTGCCAGCAGCCAAGTCGAGGACAGTTTGAACACTGAAGCTTTCTTT.

The V gene is TRBV6-5, the J gene TRBJ1-2; 7 positions agree with TRBD1. V lost 4 bases and J lost 2; bases outside the gene matches: 7. CDR1 MNHEY and CDR2 SVGAGI come from the germline V gene. The CDR3 consists of 15 residues. CDR3 amino acids: CASSSQGQANYGYTF. DNA for the CDR3: TGTGCCAGCAGTTCACAAGGACAGGCCAACTATGGCTACACCTTC.

This chain uses TRBV7-6 with TRBJ2-5, with 10 nucleotides matching TRBD2. V dropped 6 bases and J dropped 5; count of bases not matched to a gene: 12. Germline lookup yields CDR1 SGHVS and CDR2 FNYEAQ. The CDR3 spans 16 residues. CDR3 protein: CASSLSSSGGGETQYF. CDR3 coding DNA: TGTGCCAGCAGTTTAAGTTCTAGCGGGGGTGGGGAGACCCAGTACTTC. Together with reference TRBV7-6 and TRBJ2-5, the CDR3 gives the full variable domain: GAGVSQSPRYKVTKRGQDVALRCDPISGHVSLYWYRQALGQGPEFLTYFNYEAQQDKSGLPNDRFSAERPEGSISTLTIQRTEQRDSAMYRCASSLSSSGGGETQYFGPGTRLLVL.

This clone has a single count. The chain carries TRBV7-6 and TRBJ2-1; D is perhaps TRBD1 (6 bases). The V end was cut by 1 base, the J end by 6 bases, with 13 bases between. Germline lookup yields CDR1 SGHVS and CDR2 FNYEAQ. The CDR3 extends over 15 amino acids. CDR3 sequence (DNA): TGTGCCAGCAGCTTAGGAGGGGGTAGATCCAATGAGCAGTTCTTC. Amino acid sequence: CASSLGGGRSNEQFF.

The chain uses TRBV4-1 and TRBJ1-1, with a tentative D call TRBD1 (5 bases). The CDR3 covers 15 residues. Germline CDR1 and CDR2: MGHRA and YSYEKL. Deletions cut 0 bases from V and 5 bases from J, with 13 bases between. In nucleotides, the CDR3 is TGCGCCAGCAGCCAAGATCAGCAGGGAGGTACTGAAGCTTTCTTT. Translated: CASSQDQQGGTEAFF.